Presented here are 3 T cell receptor beta chains from one specimen sequenced in a study of blood T cell repertoires in COVID-19. Profiled with immunoSEQ multiplex PCR; TCRdb holds only in-frame clones, not every one. Here the sample spans around 210,000 clones, approximately 80% being singletons. Sequenced input: peripheral blood. The receptors derive from a woman older than 75 with COVID-19, enrolled during active disease.

The gene calls are TRBV7-2 and TRBJ2-5; TRBD2 aligns across 15 bases. From germline, CDR1 is SGHTA and CDR2 FQGNSA. This CDR3 region has 16 residues. V gave up 1 base and J gave up 5 bases; unmatched junction bases: 2. The CDR3 coding sequence is TGTGCCAGCAGCTTAGGGACTAGCGGGGGGGCGGAGACCCAGTACTTC. Amino acids: CASSLGTSGGAETQYF.

The table lists this clone with a count of one. J is TRBJ2-5 and V is TRBV6-5; 10 bases are shared with TRBD1. The CDR3 is made up of 16 amino acids. Germline V gene data show CDR1 as MNHEY and CDR2 as SVGAGI. V lost 2 bases, J lost 7 bases, and 10 bases stayed unmatched. CDR3 amino acids: CASSYRRPGQGMTQYF. The CDR3 DNA reads TGTGCCAGCAGTTACCGTAGGCCGGGACAGGGGATGACCCAGTACTTC.

CDR3 region: CASSLEPTGELFF. The CDR3 coding sequence is TGTGCCAGCAGCTTGGAGCCCACCGGGGAGCTGTTTTTT. J is TRBJ2-2 and V is TRBV5-6; D is unresolved. CDR3 length: 13 amino acids. The V end lost 0 bases, the J end lost 4 bases, and 4 bases lay between the germline ends. CDR1 and CDR2 (germline): SGHDT, YYEEEE.